This TCR beta chain derives from a study of T-cell reconstitution after alpha-beta-depleted transplantation in children. This clonotype has a count of ten or more. Unique molecular identifiers were incorporated during preparation of the TCRbeta library. A single record per CDR3 protein comes from TCRdb applying MiXCR to the PCR reads. The repertoire holds about 240,000 distinct CDR3 sequences, with around 12% as singletons. V lost 1 base and J lost 10, with 10 bases in between. The CDR3 has 12 residues. Germline V gene lookup returns CDR1 SGHVS and CDR2 FQNEAQ. The TCR comes from a human donor who donated a stem cell graft to a child with acute lymphoblastic leukemia. The J gene is TRBJ1-1, the V gene TRBV7-8; D possibly corresponds to TRBD1 (5 bases). Specimen: PBMCs from the stem cell graft donor, collected from the stem cell graft. The DNA of the CDR3 is TGTGCCAGCAGCTTAGAGCGGGGCACAGCTTTCTTT. This sequence encodes CASSLERGTAFF.